This TCR beta chain was sequenced in a study of glioma-infiltrating T cells after dendritic cell vaccination. Background on the study: Three intradermal dendritic cell vaccine injections were given every two weeks. General observations from the study: TCR clonality showed no direct relationship with survival. Longer survival after dendritic cell vaccination followed higher pretreatment TIL content.

For this clone: Its antigen remains unknown.

Up to 2 ug genomic DNA was used for TCRB CDR3 amplification. TCRdb keeps only in-frame clones here, not all; method: immunoSEQ multiplex PCR. The data hold tens of thousands of clones, with approximately 83% observed a single time. Germline CDR1 and CDR2: LGHNA and YSLEER. Trimming stripped 3 bases from V and 6 bases from J, with 14 bases between. CDR3 length equals 14 residues. Sequences were derived from blood, sampled before dendritic cell vaccination. The clonotype comes from a human donor with glioblastoma. The chain carries TRBV4-3 and TRBJ1-1; tentative D call: TRBD1 (6 bases). Here the CDR3 reads CASSQETGHSEAFF. The CDR3 DNA follows: TGCGCCAGCAGCCAGGAGACGGGACACTCTGAAGCTTTCTTT.